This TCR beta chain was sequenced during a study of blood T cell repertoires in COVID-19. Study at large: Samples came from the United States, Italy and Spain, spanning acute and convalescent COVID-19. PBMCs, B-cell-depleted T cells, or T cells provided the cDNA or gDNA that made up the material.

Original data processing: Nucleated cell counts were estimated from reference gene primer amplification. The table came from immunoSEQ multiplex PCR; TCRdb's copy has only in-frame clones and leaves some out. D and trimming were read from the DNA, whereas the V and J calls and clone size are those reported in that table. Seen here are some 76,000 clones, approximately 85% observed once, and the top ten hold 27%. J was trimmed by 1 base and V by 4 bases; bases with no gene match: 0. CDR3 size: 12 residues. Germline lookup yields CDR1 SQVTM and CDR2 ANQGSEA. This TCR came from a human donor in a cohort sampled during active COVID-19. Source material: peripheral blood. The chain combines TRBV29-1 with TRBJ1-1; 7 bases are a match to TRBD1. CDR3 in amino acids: CSVGTGNTEAFF. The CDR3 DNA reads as TGCAGCGTTGGGACAGGGAACACTGAAGCTTTCTTT.